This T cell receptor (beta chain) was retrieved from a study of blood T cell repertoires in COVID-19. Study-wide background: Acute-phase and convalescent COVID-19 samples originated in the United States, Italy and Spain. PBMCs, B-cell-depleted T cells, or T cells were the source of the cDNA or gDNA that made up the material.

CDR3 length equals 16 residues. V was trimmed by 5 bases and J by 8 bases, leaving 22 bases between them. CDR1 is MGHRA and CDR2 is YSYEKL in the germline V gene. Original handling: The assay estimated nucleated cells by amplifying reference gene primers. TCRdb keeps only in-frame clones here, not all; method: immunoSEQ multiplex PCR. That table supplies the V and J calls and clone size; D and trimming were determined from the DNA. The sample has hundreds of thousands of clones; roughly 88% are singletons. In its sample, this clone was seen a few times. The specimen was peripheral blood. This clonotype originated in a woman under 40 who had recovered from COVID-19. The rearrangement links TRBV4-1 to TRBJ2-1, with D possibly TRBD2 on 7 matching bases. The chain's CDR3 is CASSVGRGAGVDEQFF. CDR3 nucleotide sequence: TGCGCCAGCAGCGTGGGGAGGGGGGCCGGTGTGGATGAGCAGTTCTTC.